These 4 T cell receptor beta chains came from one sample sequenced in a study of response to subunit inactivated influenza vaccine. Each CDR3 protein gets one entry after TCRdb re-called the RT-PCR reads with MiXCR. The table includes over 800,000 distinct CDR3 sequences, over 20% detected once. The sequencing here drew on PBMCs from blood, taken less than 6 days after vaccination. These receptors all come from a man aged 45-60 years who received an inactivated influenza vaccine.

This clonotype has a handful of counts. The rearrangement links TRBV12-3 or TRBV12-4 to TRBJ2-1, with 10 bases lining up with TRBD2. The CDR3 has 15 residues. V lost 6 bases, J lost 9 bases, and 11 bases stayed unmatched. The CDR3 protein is CASSRLAGAFFEQFF. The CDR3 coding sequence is TGTGCCAGCAGCCGTCTAGCGGGGGCCTTTTTTGAGCAGTTCTTC.

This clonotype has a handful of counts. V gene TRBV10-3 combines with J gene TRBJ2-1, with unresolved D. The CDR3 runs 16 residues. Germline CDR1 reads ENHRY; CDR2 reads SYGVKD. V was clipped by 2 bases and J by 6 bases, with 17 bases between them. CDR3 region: CAISETQLAQTNEQFF. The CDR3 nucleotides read TGTGCCATCAGTGAGACCCAACTGGCCCAGACCAATGAGCAGTTCTTC.

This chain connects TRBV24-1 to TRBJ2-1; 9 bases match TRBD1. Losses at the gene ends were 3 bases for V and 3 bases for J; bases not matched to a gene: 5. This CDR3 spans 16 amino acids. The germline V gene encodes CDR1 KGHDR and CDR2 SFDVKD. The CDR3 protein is CATSDIPGQGYNEQFF. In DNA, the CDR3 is TGTGCCACCAGTGATATACCGGGACAGGGCTACAATGAGCAGTTCTTC.

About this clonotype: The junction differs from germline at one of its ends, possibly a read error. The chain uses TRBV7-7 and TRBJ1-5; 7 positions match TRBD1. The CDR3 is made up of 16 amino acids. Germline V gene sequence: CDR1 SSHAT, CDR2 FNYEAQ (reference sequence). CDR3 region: CASSWGQPIRNQPQHF. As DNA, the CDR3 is TGTGCTAGCAGCTGGGGACAGCCGATCCGCAATCAGCCCCAGCATTTT.